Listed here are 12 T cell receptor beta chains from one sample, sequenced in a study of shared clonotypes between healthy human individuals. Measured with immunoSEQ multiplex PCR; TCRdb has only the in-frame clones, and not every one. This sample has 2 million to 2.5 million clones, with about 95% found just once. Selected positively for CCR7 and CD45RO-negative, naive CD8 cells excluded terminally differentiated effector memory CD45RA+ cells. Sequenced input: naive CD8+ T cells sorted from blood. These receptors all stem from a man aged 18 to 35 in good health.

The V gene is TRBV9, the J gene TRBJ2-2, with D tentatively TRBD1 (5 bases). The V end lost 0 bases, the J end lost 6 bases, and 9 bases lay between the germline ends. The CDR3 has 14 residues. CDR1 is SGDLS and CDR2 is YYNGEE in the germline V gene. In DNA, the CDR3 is TGTGCCAGCAGCGTAGGTCCAGGGTCCGGGGAGCTGTTTTTT. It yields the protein CASSVGPGSGELFF.

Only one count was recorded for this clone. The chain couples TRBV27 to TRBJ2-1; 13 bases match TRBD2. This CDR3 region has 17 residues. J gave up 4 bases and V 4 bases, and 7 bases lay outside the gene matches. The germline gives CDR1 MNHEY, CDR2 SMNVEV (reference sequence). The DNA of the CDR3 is TGTGCCAGCAGTTCTAAACTAGCGGGAGGGTTTTACAATGAGCAGTTCTTC. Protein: CASSSKLAGGFYNEQFF.

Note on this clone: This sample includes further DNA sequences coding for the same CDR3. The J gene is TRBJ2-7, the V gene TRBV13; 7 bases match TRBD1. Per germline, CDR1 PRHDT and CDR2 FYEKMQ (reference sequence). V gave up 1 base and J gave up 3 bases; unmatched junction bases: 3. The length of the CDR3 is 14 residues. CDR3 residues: CASSLAGQVYEQYF. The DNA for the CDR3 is TGTGCCAGCAGCTTAGCAGGACAGGTCTACGAGCAGTACTTC. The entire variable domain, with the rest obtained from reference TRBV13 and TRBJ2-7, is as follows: AAGVIQSPRHLIKEKRETATLKCYPIPRHDTVYWYQQGPGQDPQFLISFYEKMQSDKGSIPDRFSAQQFSDYHSELNMSSLELGDSALYFCASSLAGQVYEQYFGPGTRLTVT.

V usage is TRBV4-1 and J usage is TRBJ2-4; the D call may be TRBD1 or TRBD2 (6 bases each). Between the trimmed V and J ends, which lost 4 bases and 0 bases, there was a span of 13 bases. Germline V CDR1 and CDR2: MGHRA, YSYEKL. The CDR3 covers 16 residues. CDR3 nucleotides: TGCGCCAGCAGCCCCGACGGGGGCCTAGCCAAAAACATTCAGTACTTC. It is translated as CASSPDGGLAKNIQYF.

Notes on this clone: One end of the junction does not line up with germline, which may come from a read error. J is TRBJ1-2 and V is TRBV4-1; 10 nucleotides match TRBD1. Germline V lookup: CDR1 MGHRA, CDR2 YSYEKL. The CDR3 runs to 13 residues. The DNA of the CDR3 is TGCGCCAGCAGCCAAGGCGGGACAGGGGACTTAGCGTTC. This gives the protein CASSQGGTGDLAF.

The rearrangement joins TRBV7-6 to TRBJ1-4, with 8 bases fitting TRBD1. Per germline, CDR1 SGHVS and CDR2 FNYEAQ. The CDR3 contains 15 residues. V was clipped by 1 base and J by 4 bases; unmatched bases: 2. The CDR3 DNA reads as TGTGCCAGCAGCTTAGTGGACAGGGATAATGAAAAACTGTTTTTT. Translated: CASSLVDRDNEKLFF.

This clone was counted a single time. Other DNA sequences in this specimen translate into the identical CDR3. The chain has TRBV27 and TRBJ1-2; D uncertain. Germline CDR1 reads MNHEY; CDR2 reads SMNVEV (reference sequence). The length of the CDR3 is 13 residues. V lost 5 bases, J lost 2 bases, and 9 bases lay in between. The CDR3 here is CASSLSRNYGYTF. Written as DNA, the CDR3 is TGTGCCAGCAGTCTCAGCCGGAACTATGGCTACACCTTC.

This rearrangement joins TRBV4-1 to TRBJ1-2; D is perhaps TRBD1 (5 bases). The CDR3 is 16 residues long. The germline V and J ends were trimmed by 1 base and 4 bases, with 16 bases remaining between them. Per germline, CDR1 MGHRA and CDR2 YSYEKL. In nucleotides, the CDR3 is TGCGCCAGCAGCCAAGCCACCCAACAGGTGGTCTATGGCTACACCTTC. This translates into CASSQATQQVVYGYTF.

CDR3 sequence reads: CASSLTGLYYGYTF. CDR3 nucleotides: TGTGCCAGCAGTTTGACAGGGCTGTACTATGGCTACACCTTC. V gene TRBV27 combines with J gene TRBJ1-2, with TRBD1 matching over 7 bases. The V segment lost 3 bases and the J segment 3 bases; nucleotides outside the gene matches: 4. The CDR3 loop spans 14 amino acids. CDR1 and CDR2 from the germline V gene are MNHEY and SMNVEV (reference sequence).

Here the CDR3 DNA reads TGTGCCAGCAGCTTGACAGCCTCTACTGGGGCCAACGTCCTGACTTTC. Amino acid sequence: CASSLTASTGANVLTF. This chain links TRBV11-2 with TRBJ2-6, with D maybe TRBD1 (5 bases). V shed 3 bases and J shed 2 bases, with 11 bases lying between them. The germline gives CDR1 SGHAT, CDR2 FQNNGV. The CDR3 sequence is 16 residues long.

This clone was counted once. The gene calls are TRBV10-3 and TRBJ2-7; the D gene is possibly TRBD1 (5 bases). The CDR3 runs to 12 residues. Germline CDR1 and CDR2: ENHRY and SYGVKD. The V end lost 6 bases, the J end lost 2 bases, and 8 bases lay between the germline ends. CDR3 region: CAIRDTAYEQYF. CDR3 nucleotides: TGTGCCATCAGGGACACCGCCTACGAGCAGTACTTC.

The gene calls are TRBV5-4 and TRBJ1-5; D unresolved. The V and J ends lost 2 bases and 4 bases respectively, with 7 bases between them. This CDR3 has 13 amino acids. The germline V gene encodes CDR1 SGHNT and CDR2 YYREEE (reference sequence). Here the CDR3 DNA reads TGTGCCAGCAGCTTTTTCGGGAATCAGCCCCAGCATTTT. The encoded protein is CASSFFGNQPQHF.